This TCR beta chain is from a study of beta chain features in type 1 diabetes. Turning to the study itself: There were about 110,000,000 sorted cells examined across all samples. Study-wide findings and caveats: Whether TCRB rearrangement is influenced by HLA type was left unresolved in this analysis. For Type 1 diabetes patients, all four CD4+ subsets carried TCRB CDR3s that were moderately but significantly shorter.

Since all of the isolated RNA was reverse transcribed, expressed TCRB transcripts were what got sequenced. The average read count of naive, central memory and regulatory T cell samples was about 3.57 million. TCRdb keeps only in-frame clones here, not all; method: immunoSEQ multiplex PCR. The sample records around 300,000 clones, roughly 15% being singletons. The V end lost 4 bases, the J end lost 2 bases, and 15 bases lay between the germline ends. CDR3 length equals 16 residues. Germline CDR1 is MGHRA and CDR2 is YSYEKL. This clone showed up just a few times. What it binds is unknown. The chain carries TRBV4-1 and TRBJ1-5; D perhaps matches TRBD1 (6 bases). The sample comprised naive CD4+ T cells from blood. The source of this sequence is a man aged 18 to 29 with type 1 diabetes. The CDR3: CASSLLQGSGNQPQHF. The DNA of the CDR3 is TGCGCCAGCAGCCTATTACAGGGATCTGGCAATCAGCCCCAGCATTTT.